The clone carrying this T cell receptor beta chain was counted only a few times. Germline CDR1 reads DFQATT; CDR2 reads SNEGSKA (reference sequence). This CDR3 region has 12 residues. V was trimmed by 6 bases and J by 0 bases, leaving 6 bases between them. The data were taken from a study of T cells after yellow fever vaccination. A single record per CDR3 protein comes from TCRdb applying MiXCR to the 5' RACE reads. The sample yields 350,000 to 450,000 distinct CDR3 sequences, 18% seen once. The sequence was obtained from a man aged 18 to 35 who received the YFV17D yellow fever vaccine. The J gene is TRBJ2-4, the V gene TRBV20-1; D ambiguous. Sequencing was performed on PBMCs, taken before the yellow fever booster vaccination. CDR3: CSAGIAKNIQYF. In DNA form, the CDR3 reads TGCAGTGCGGGGATAGCCAAAAACATTCAGTACTTC.